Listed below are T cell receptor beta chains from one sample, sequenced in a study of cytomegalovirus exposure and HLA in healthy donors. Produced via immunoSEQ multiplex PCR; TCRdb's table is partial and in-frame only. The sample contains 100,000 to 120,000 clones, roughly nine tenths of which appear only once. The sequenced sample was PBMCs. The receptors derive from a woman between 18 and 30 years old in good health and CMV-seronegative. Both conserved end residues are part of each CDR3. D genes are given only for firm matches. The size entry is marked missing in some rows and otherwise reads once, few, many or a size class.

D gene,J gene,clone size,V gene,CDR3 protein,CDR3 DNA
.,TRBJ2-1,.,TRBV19,CASSMLGGLDEQFF,TGTGCCAGTAGTATGTTGGGGGGATTGGATGAGCAGTTCTTC
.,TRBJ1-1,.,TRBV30,CAWTSRRQAQMNTEAFF,TGTGCCTGGACCTCAAGGAGGCAGGCGCAAATGAACACTGAAGCTTTCTTT
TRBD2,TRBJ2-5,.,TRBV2,CASSELAGGETQYF,TGTGCCAGCAGTGAACTAGCGGGTGGTGAGACCCAGTACTTC
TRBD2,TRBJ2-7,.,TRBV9,CASSVGPAGVSYEQYF,TGTGCCAGCAGCGTAGGGCCAGCGGGAGTATCCTACGAGCAGTACTTC
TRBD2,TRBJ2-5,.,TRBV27,CASSFVAGVGGETQYF,TGTGCCAGCAGTTTTGTGGCGGGGGTCGGGGGAGAGACCCAGTACTTC
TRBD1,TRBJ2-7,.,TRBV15,CATSRDITLQGKVWF,TGTGCCACCAGCCGAGATATCACTTTACAGGGGAAAGTCTGGTTC
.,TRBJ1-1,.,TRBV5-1,CASRSPNRATEAFF,TGCGCCAGCAGGTCCCCAAACAGGGCCACTGAAGCTTTCTTT
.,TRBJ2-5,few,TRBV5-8,CASSPRPGETQYF,TGTGCCAGCAGTCCTCGACCAGGAGAGACCCAGTACTTC
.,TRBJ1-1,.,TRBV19,CASSHRQVEAFF,TGTGCCAGTAGTCACCGACAGGTTGAAGCTTTCTTT
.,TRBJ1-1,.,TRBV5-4,CASSLGVNTEAFF,TGTGCCAGCAGCTTGGGAGTGAACACTGAAGCTTTCTTT
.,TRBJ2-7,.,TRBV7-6,CASSSGLGSGSYEQYF,TGTGCCAGCAGCTCGGGCCTCGGGAGTGGTAGTTACGAGCAGTACTTC
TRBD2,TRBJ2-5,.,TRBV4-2,CASGPSSGETQYF,TGTGCCAGCGGGCCCTCTAGCGGGGAGACCCAGTACTTC
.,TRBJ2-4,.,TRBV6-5,CASSYSKGLTNIQYF,TGTGCCAGCAGTTACTCAAAGGGGCTGACAAACATTCAGTACTTC
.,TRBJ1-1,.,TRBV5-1,CASSSNTQGLGTEAFF,TGCGCCAGCAGCTCCAATACTCAGGGCCTGGGCACTGAAGCTTTCTTT
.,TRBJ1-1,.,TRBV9,CASSVVGTTMNTEAFF,TGTGCCAGCAGCGTAGTAGGGACAACCATGAACACTGAAGCTTTCTTT
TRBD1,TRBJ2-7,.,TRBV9,CASSAGQVRTYEQYF,TGTGCCAGCAGCGCCGGACAGGTACGGACCTACGAGCAGTACTTC
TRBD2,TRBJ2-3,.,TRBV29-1,CSKLAGGTDTQYF,TGCAGCAAACTAGCGGGGGGCACAGATACGCAGTATTTT
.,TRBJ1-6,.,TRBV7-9,CASSSVRNSPLHF,TGTGCCAGCAGTTCCGTTCGTAATTCACCCCTCCACTTT
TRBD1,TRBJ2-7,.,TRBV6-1,CASSEDPGQGREQYF,TGTGCCAGCAGTGAGGATCCGGGACAGGGTCGCGAGCAGTACTTC
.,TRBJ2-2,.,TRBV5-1,CASKETGGSGELFF,TGCGCCAGCAAGGAGACAGGTGGATCCGGGGAGCTGTTTTTT
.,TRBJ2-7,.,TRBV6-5,CASSYSIQGLYEQYF,TGTGCCAGCAGTTACTCGATCCAGGGATTGTACGAGCAGTACTTC
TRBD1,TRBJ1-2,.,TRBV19,CASSIYGTGGSEDGYTF,TGTGCCAGTAGTATCTATGGGACAGGGGGCAGTGAGGATGGCTACACCTTC
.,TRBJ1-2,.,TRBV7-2,CARGGTNYGYTF,TGTGCCAGGGGAGGTACTAACTATGGCTACACCTTC
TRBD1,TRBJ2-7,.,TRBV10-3,CATAQFGTGVTYEQYF,TGTGCCACCGCCCAGTTCGGGACAGGGGTTACCTACGAGCAGTACTTC
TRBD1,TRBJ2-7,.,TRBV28,CASSIRDRGYEQYF,TGTGCCAGCAGTATCCGGGACAGGGGCTACGAGCAGTACTTC